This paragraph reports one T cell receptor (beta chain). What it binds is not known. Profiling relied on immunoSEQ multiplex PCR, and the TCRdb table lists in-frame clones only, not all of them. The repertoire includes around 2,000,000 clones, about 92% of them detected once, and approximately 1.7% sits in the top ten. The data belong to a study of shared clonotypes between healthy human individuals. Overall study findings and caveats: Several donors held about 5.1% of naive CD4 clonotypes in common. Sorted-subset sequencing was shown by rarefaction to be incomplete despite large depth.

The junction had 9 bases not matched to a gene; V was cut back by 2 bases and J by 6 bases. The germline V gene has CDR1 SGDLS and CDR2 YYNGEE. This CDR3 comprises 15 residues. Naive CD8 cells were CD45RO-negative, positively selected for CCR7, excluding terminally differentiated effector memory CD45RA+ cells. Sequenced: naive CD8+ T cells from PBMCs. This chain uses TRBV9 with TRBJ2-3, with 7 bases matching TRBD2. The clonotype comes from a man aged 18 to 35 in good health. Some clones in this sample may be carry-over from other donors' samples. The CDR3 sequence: CASSVHGGSPDTQYF. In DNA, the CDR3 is TGTGCCAGCAGCGTTCACGGGGGGTCACCTGATACGCAGTATTTT.